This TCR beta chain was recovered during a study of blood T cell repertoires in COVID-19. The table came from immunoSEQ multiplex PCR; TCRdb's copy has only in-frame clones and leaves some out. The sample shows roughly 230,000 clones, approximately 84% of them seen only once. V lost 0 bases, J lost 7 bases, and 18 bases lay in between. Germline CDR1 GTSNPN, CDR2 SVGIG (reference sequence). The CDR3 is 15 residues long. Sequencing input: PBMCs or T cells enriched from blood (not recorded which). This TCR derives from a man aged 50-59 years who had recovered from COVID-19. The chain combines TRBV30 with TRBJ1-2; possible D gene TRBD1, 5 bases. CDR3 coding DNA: TGTGCCTGGAGTGTACAGTGGGGCCGGGGAGGTGGCTACACCTTC. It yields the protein CAWSVQWGRGGGYTF.